This TCR beta chain came from a study of T cells in Graves' hyperthyroidism and ophthalmopathy (dated by TCRdb to between 2018 and 2021). Broadly, across the study: Peripheral blood was sampled at the time of initial diagnosis, prior to any treatment. TCR V-J signatures able to tell the groups apart were searched for in a discovery cohort of 100 patients, of whom roughly 42 had Graves' ophthalmopathy and 55 to 60 had stable Graves' hyperthyroidism. An independent validation cohort of under 20 hyperthyroidism patients and approximately 17 patients who later progressed to ophthalmopathy tested prospective prediction of ophthalmopathy. The 90 to 100 discovery patients were randomly divided into training and test sets at a 7:3 ratio. In addition, the study compared T-cell repertoires in thyroid tissue and in blood from five or six Graves' hyperthyroidism patients. Once sampling was done, hyperthyroidism patients were given methimazole at a starting dose of 30 mg daily, whereas ophthalmopathy patients were given high-dose intravenous methylprednisolone. The paper reports TCR Vbeta CDR3 sequencing of over 130 peripheral blood samples: approximately 41 ophthalmopathy, around 80 hyperthyroidism and around 17 progressor patients.

Graves' hyperthyroidism was defined as stable when no progression to ophthalmopathy occurred over 18 months of follow-up. Hyperthyroidism patients were newly diagnosed, with disease duration under 2 months, and aged 18 to 65 years. The study excluded patients with uncontrolled infections, other autoimmune diseases, pregnancy or lactation. Clinical symptoms, serum thyroxine and TRAb, thyroid ultrasound, and orbital computed tomography formed the basis for the diagnoses. PBMCs were separated from approximately 9.9 ml of fresh peripheral blood using Ficoll-Paque density gradient centrifugation. Total RNA was extracted with Trizol reagent, and quality was checked on an Agilent 2100 Bioanalyzer. General conclusions and limits of the study: A model built on a 13 V-J signature distinguished ophthalmopathy from stable hyperthyroidism, reaching around 90% sensitivity and about 81% specificity in cross-validation and 80%/75% in testing. Blood samples also contained most of the expanded thyroid clonotypes (frequency above 0.001), which suggests that blood repertoires may reflect thyroid immune responses. In validation, the model predicted progression to ophthalmopathy with roughly 66% sensitivity and about 72% specificity, a median of 6.5 months before onset. Sample size was not statistically predetermined, and blinding of investigators to group allocation was not performed.

TCR beta CDR3 regions were amplified from RNA transcripts. A first-round RT-PCR of the TCR CDR3 used the HTBI primer set with the Qiagen OneStep RT-PCR kit. A second multiplex PCR round built the libraries, followed by size selection and purification. Paired-end sequencing of the libraries was performed with 100 bp reads on an Illumina HiSeq2000. Per the source publication's procedure: SOAPnuke was used to process the raw data, with reads discarded if the reads contained adapters or uncalled bases, had a mean Phred below 15, or lacked an exact constant-primer or identifier match. COPE v1.2.5 was used to merge the high-quality paired reads, and each unique nucleotide sequence was defined as a clonotype. Clonotypes were aligned to IMGT TRBV, TRBD and TRBJ reference segments using MiTCR v1.1. The analysis included only V-J combinations with a frequency above 0.0001, which together covered 99% to 99.2% of the repertoires. A TCS score was defined as the ratio of F50 (clonal expansion) to E x V (chaos), with BLOSUM62-based TCRdist applied between CDR3 peptides within each V-J. Welch's t-statistics and random forest reduced fewer than 550 V-J features to around 14, which were used in a naive Bayes classifier (R e1071). TCRdb trimmed the raw reads at Q25, called clones with MiXCR and kept productive beta chains. Every entry covers one CDR3 protein and lists the most common genes and DNA from its rows. TCRdb, not the original authors, processed these V and J calls. The sample table contains about 420,000 distinct CDR3 sequences; only one count was recorded for 15% to 19% of them. Approximately 8% of the sample belongs to the ten largest clones.

At least ten counts were recorded for this clonotype. It has no known antigen specificity. Base qualities are not at hand, and no much larger clone is one base apart. The sample consisted of blood. The sequence was obtained from a woman aged 18-29 years with Graves' hyperthyroidism.

The CDR3 protein: CASSPPAPDYGYTF. The bases read TGTGCCAGCTCACCACCGGCCCCCGACTATGGCTACACCTTC. The sequence is built from TRBV18 and TRBJ1-2; there is no confident call for the D gene. The CDR3 starts with the cysteine, ends with the phenylalanine, and has 14 residues. Only the CDR3 DNA stays, 42 bases, in frame from base 1. V is clipped by 0 bases and J by 3 bases, and the sequence between their germline boundaries is 8 bases long. CDR1 KGHSH and CDR2 LQKENI are derived from the germline V gene.